This entry describes one TCR beta chain. J gave up 3 bases and V 0 bases, and 3 bases lay outside the gene matches. Germline-derived CDR1 and CDR2 are SGHRS and YFSETQ. This CDR3 is 15 amino acids long. Authors' data handling: Amplifying reference gene primers gave estimates of nucleated cell counts. Repertoires were generated with immunoSEQ multiplex PCR, while TCRdb's copy carries only in-frame clones and drops some. Clonal size and the V and J genes are those of that table, whereas D and trimming came from the DNA. Counted here are 75,000 to 90,000 clones, 83% occurring once; the ten biggest clones make up about 10%. The sample comes from a study of blood T cell repertoires in COVID-19. Study in general: Sites in the United States, Italy and Spain provided acute and convalescent COVID-19 samples. Sample material is recorded as cDNA or gDNA derived from T cells, B-cell-depleted T cells, or PBMCs.

The origin of this receptor is a human donor in a cohort sampled during active COVID-19. The rearrangement links TRBV5-1 to TRBJ2-7, with 10 nucleotides matching TRBD1. The specimen sequenced was peripheral blood. The CDR3 sequence is CASSLDGTGVYEQYF. Written as DNA, the CDR3 is TGCGCCAGCAGCTTGGATGGGACAGGGGTCTACGAGCAGTACTTC. Full variable domain (outside the CDR3, taken from reference TRBV5-1 and TRBJ2-7): KAGVTQTPRYLIKTRGQQVTLSCSPISGHRSVSWYQQTPGQGLQFLFEYFSETQRNKGNFPGRFSGRQFSNSRSEMNVSTLELGDSALYLCASSLDGTGVYEQYFGPGTRLTVT.